A single T cell receptor (beta chain) is shown here with its context. Its antigen is not identified. The germline gives CDR1 PRHDT, CDR2 FYEKMQ (reference sequence). The CDR3 covers 14 residues. Trimming removed 5 bases at V and 8 bases at J, with 18 bases between. This entry is derived from a study of T cell responses to AZD1222 COVID-19 vaccine. The study, taken as a whole, reports: Nearly half of unique spike-specific TCRs reportedly avoided B.1.351 and B.1.1.7 mutated regions. White British ancestry dominated among donors, who included more females, and clonal diversity was possibly underestimated. Only a handful of individuals given AZD1222 were seropositive at baseline.

Repertoires were generated with immunoSEQ multiplex PCR, while TCRdb's copy carries only in-frame clones and drops some. Of about 120,000 clones in the sample, about 92% are singletons; the top ten hold 5%. J is TRBJ1-2 and V is TRBV13; D possibly corresponds to TRBD1 (6 bases). The sample consisted of peripheral blood, taken 28 days after the second AZD1222 dose. The sequence came from an adult who received the AZD1222 COVID-19 vaccine. Here the CDR3 reads CASSREDSKRGYTF. Written as DNA, the CDR3 is TGTGCCAGCAGCCGCGAGGACAGTAAGAGAGGCTACACCTTC. Looking up the rest from reference TRBV13 and TRBJ1-2 gives the full variable domain: AAGVIQSPRHLIKEKRETATLKCYPIPRHDTVYWYQQGPGQDPQFLISFYEKMQSDKGSIPDRFSAQQFSDYHSELNMSSLELGDSALYFCASSREDSKRGYTFGSGTRLTVV.